Listed below are T cell receptor beta chains from one sample, sequenced in a study of blood T cell repertoires in COVID-19. TCRdb's copy holds only in-frame clones and misses some; the assay was immunoSEQ multiplex PCR. Of about 180,000 clones in the sample, about 82% are singletons; the top ten hold 6.5% to 8%. The sample consisted of peripheral blood. These receptors all stem from a man between 65 and 85 years old with active or convalescent COVID-19. The CDR3 runs from the conserved cysteine through the conserved F or W. The order of the fields is D gene, clone size, V gene, J gene, CDR3 DNA, CDR3 protein. The D gene is left open where the match is weak. Clone size appears in some rows only: once, few, many, or a class for an expanded clone.

d_call: .
clone_size: .
v_call: TRBV19
j_call: TRBJ1-6
cdr3_nt: TGTGCCAGTAGTACCCCGAATGGACGGGGTAAGAATTCACCCCTCCACTTT
cdr3_aa: CASSTPNGRGKNSPLHF

d_call: TRBD2
clone_size: .
v_call: TRBV5-1
j_call: TRBJ2-2
cdr3_nt: TGCGCCAGCAGCCAGACGACTAGCGGACTAACCGGGGAGCTGTTTTTT
cdr3_aa: CASSQTTSGLTGELFF

d_call: TRBD2
clone_size: .
v_call: TRBV5-4
j_call: TRBJ2-1
cdr3_nt: TGTGCCAGCAGCTTGGCCCCGGGCGGGGGGGTGCATGAGCAGTTCTTC
cdr3_aa: CASSLAPGGGVHEQFF

d_call: TRBD2
clone_size: few
v_call: TRBV4-3
j_call: TRBJ2-3
cdr3_nt: TGCGCCAGCAGCCAAGAGTTGCAGCGGGGGGGATACACAGATACGCAGTATTTT
cdr3_aa: CASSQELQRGGYTDTQYF

d_call: .
clone_size: .
v_call: TRBV18
j_call: TRBJ1-5
cdr3_nt: TGTGCCAGCTCACCCGAACCTGGGGGGAACAATCAGCCCCAGCATTTT
cdr3_aa: CASSPEPGGNNQPQHF

d_call: TRBD1
clone_size: .
v_call: TRBV19
j_call: TRBJ1-5
cdr3_nt: TGTGCCAGCTCCCCGCCCGGACAGGACAATCAGCCCCAGCATTTT
cdr3_aa: CASSPPGQDNQPQHF

d_call: TRBD2
clone_size: .
v_call: TRBV11-3
j_call: TRBJ2-7
cdr3_nt: TGTGCCAGCAGCCTTGGGACTAGGCGCGAGCAGTACTTC
cdr3_aa: CASSLGTRREQYF

d_call: .
clone_size: .
v_call: TRBV20-1
j_call: TRBJ2-2
cdr3_nt: TGCAGTGCTAGAGCTCCCGGGGAGCTGTTTTTT
cdr3_aa: CSARAPGELFF

d_call: TRBD1
clone_size: .
v_call: TRBV11-2
j_call: TRBJ2-7
cdr3_nt: TGTGCCAGCAGCCCGGAGACAGGGGTAAACGAGCAGTACTTC
cdr3_aa: CASSPETGVNEQYF

d_call: TRBD1
clone_size: few
v_call: TRBV18
j_call: TRBJ1-6
cdr3_nt: TGTGCCAGCTCACCTTCACAGGGGGTCAATAATTCACCCCTCCACTTT
cdr3_aa: CASSPSQGVNNSPLHF

d_call: TRBD1
clone_size: .
v_call: TRBV3-1/TRBV3-2
j_call: TRBJ1-2
cdr3_nt: TGTGCCAGCAGCCAAGGCACAGGGGAGTGGGGCTACACCTTC
cdr3_aa: CASSQGTGEWGYTF

d_call: .
clone_size: .
v_call: TRBV2
j_call: TRBJ2-5
cdr3_nt: TGTGCCAGCAGTGATGGGGGGGGCCCGAGGACCCAGTACTTC
cdr3_aa: CASSDGGGPRTQYF

d_call: .
clone_size: .
v_call: TRBV11-3
j_call: TRBJ2-3
cdr3_nt: TGTGCCAGCAGCTTGGGTCGGAGGAGGAGAACAGATACGCAGTATTTT
cdr3_aa: CASSLGRRRRTDTQYF

d_call: .
clone_size: .
v_call: TRBV19
j_call: TRBJ1-2
cdr3_nt: TGTGCCAGTAGTGCAACAGGGAGCGATGGCTACACCTTC
cdr3_aa: CASSATGSDGYTF

d_call: .
clone_size: .
v_call: TRBV28
j_call: TRBJ2-7
cdr3_nt: TGTGCCACCCGGGGGGCCGCAACCTACGAGCAGTACTTC
cdr3_aa: CATRGAATYEQYF

d_call: .
clone_size: .
v_call: TRBV29-1
j_call: TRBJ1-1
cdr3_nt: TGCAGCGTTGAAGAGCCGGGAGACACTGAAACTTTCTTT
cdr3_aa: CSVEEPGDTETFF

d_call: TRBD1
clone_size: once
v_call: TRBV7-2
j_call: TRBJ2-2
cdr3_nt: TGTGCCAGCAGCTTAGCGGTACAGGGGACCGGGGAGCTGTTTTTT
cdr3_aa: CASSLAVQGTGELFF

d_call: .
clone_size: .
v_call: TRBV6-6
j_call: TRBJ2-7
cdr3_nt: TGTGCCAGCAGTTACGTCCAGGGAGGCGACGAGCAGTACTTC
cdr3_aa: CASSYVQGGDEQYF

d_call: .
clone_size: .
v_call: TRBV9
j_call: TRBJ2-7
cdr3_nt: TGTGCCAGCAGCGTAGGGCCGGGGGTGGCCGAGCAGTACTTC
cdr3_aa: CASSVGPGVAEQYF

d_call: .
clone_size: .
v_call: TRBV18
j_call: TRBJ2-3
cdr3_nt: TGTGCCAGCTCACCACGCGTCACGGGTTTCGATACGCAGTATTTT
cdr3_aa: CASSPRVTGFDTQYF

d_call: .
clone_size: .
v_call: TRBV7-9
j_call: TRBJ1-1
cdr3_nt: TGTGCCAGCAACAGGCAGAACACTGAAGCTTTCTTT
cdr3_aa: CASNRQNTEAFF

d_call: .
clone_size: .
v_call: TRBV5-8
j_call: TRBJ1-5
cdr3_nt: TGTGCCAGCAGCTTGGAGAGCGTCAGCAATCAGCCCCAGCATTTT
cdr3_aa: CASSLESVSNQPQHF

d_call: .
clone_size: .
v_call: TRBV18
j_call: TRBJ1-3
cdr3_nt: TGTGCCAGCTCTTCAGACAGCGGAAACACCATATATTTT
cdr3_aa: CASSSDSGNTIYF

d_call: .
clone_size: .
v_call: TRBV6-5
j_call: TRBJ1-3
cdr3_nt: TGTGCCGCGGCCCACAAAAGTCCTGGAAACACCATATATTTT
cdr3_aa: CAAAHKSPGNTIYF

d_call: TRBD1
clone_size: .
v_call: TRBV15
j_call: TRBJ2-1
cdr3_nt: TGTGCCACCAGCGCCGACAGGGCAGACAATGAGCAGTTCTTC
cdr3_aa: CATSADRADNEQFF

d_call: .
clone_size: few
v_call: TRBV30
j_call: TRBJ2-7
cdr3_nt: TGTGCCTGGACCCAGACAGGTTCGGGGCAGTACTTC
cdr3_aa: CAWTQTGSGQYF

d_call: TRBD1
clone_size: .
v_call: TRBV7-2
j_call: TRBJ1-4
cdr3_nt: TGTGCCAGCAGCCAAACAGGGGTCGATGAAAAACTGTTTTTT
cdr3_aa: CASSQTGVDEKLFF

d_call: .
clone_size: .
v_call: TRBV6-2/TRBV6-3
j_call: TRBJ1-1
cdr3_nt: TGTGCCAGCAGTTTACCAAGATGGGGCCGTGGGGAAGCTTTCTTT
cdr3_aa: CASSLPRWGRGEAFF

d_call: .
clone_size: .
v_call: TRBV6-5
j_call: TRBJ1-2
cdr3_nt: TGTGCCATCACAGCAGGGTTGGGCACTAACTATGGCTACACCTTC
cdr3_aa: CAITAGLGTNYGYTF

d_call: TRBD1
clone_size: .
v_call: TRBV5-1
j_call: TRBJ1-4
cdr3_nt: TGCGCCAGCAGAGGACAGGTTAATGAAAAACTGTTTTTT
cdr3_aa: CASRGQVNEKLFF

d_call: .
clone_size: .
v_call: TRBV10-2
j_call: TRBJ1-6
cdr3_nt: TGCGCCAGCAGTGAGCTGCGGTATTCACCCCTCCACTTT
cdr3_aa: CASSELRYSPLHF

d_call: .
clone_size: .
v_call: TRBV12-3/TRBV12-4
j_call: TRBJ1-2
cdr3_nt: TGTGCCAGCAGTTTTATCCAGGGGCATGGCTACACCTTC
cdr3_aa: CASSFIQGHGYTF

d_call: TRBD2
clone_size: .
v_call: TRBV7-9
j_call: TRBJ2-3
cdr3_nt: TGTGCCAGCAGCCCCACGGCGGGAGGTAGCGATACGCAGTATTTT
cdr3_aa: CASSPTAGGSDTQYF

d_call: .
clone_size: .
v_call: TRBV6-5
j_call: TRBJ1-2
cdr3_nt: TGTGCCAGCACGGAGACTGGTATTAGTGGCTACACCTTC
cdr3_aa: CASTETGISGYTF